A single sample gave rise to the 12 T cell receptor beta chains below, sequenced in a study of a mutant IDH1 vaccine in newly diagnosed glioma. The table came from immunoSEQ multiplex PCR; TCRdb's copy has only in-frame clones and leaves some out. The data hold over 50,000 clones, with under 90% observed a single time. Indicated time point: week 23, last vaccination. The investigators gave 300 ug of mutant IDH1 20-mer peptide in each vaccine dose, together with topical imiquimod. These TCRs are of unknown antigen specificity. This material consisted of PBMCs, taken from a glioma patient whose treatment included an IDH1 peptide vaccine. The receptors were sampled from a man between 18 and 29 years old with glioma.

In its sample, this clone was seen once. The chain is built from TRBV30 and TRBJ1-1; perhaps TRBD1 as D (6 bases). Trimming pared 1 base from V and 0 bases from J, leaving 9 bases between. The length of the CDR3 is 14 residues. CDR1 and CDR2 from the germline V gene are GTSNPN and SVGIG (reference sequence). The CDR3 DNA reads TGTGCCTGGAGTGCTGGACAGCTGAACACTGAAGCTTTCTTT. Encoded protein: CAWSAGQLNTEAFF.

V is TRBV19 and J is TRBJ1-5; no definite D call. The V and J ends lost 8 bases and 4 bases respectively, with 9 bases between them. The CDR3 totals 12 residues. In germline, CDR1 is LNHDA, CDR2 SQIVND (reference sequence). CDR3 in amino acids: CASSLGNQPQHF. The CDR3 nucleotides read TGTGCCAGTTCCTTGGGGAATCAGCCCCAGCATTTT.

CDR3 sequence reads: CASSLTSLTSYNEQFF. The CDR3 region has the DNA TGTGCCAGCAGTTTAACGAGTCTAACCTCCTACAATGAGCAGTTCTTC. V usage is TRBV28 and J usage is TRBJ2-1; D is uncertain. Deletions cut 2 bases from V and 0 bases from J, with 11 bases between. CDR1 is MDHEN and CDR2 is SYDVKM in the germline V gene. This CDR3 is built from 16 residues.

This chain uses TRBV2 with TRBJ1-2; D gene unclear. V was cut by 2 bases and J by 3 bases, with 1 base left in between. The CDR3 length is 11 residues. CDR1 is SNHLY, CDR2 FYNNEI, per germline. CDR3 nucleotide sequence: TGTGCCAGCAGTGAATACTATGGCTACACCTTC. Translated: CASSEYYGYTF.

This chain connects TRBV15 to TRBJ2-3; D is perhaps TRBD2 (5 bases). V lost 2 bases to trimming and J lost 2 bases, with 14 bases between them. The CDR3 loop spans 16 amino acids. Germline values: CDR1 LNHNV, CDR2 YYDKDF (reference sequence). In DNA, the CDR3 is TGTGCCACCAGCAGAACACCTTCCGGGGACACAGATACGCAGTATTTT. It codes for CATSRTPSGDTDTQYF.

The gene calls are TRBV18 and TRBJ2-3; no reliable D call. The germline V gene has CDR1 KGHSH and CDR2 LQKENI. The germline V and J ends were trimmed by 6 bases and 0 bases, with 16 bases remaining between them. The CDR3 spans 16 residues. The CDR3 DNA follows: TGTGCCAGCTCCCCCAACGGCGGTTCAAGCACAGATACGCAGTATTTT. This gives the protein CASSPNGGSSTDTQYF.

The chain employs TRBV27 and TRBJ2-7; D is ambiguous. This CDR3 has 15 amino acids. V was clipped by 2 bases and J by 2 bases, with 13 bases between them. CDR1 is MNHEY and CDR2 is SMNVEV in the germline V gene (reference sequence). For the CDR3, the DNA is TGTGCCAGCAGTTTACTTCGGACGGATACCTACGAGCAGTACTTC. It yields the protein CASSLLRTDTYEQYF.

The chain uses TRBV2 and TRBJ1-6; D not certain. Germline V CDR1 and CDR2: SNHLY, FYNNEI. Deletions cut 6 bases from V and 0 bases from J, with 9 bases between. The CDR3 sequence is 15 residues long. The CDR3 DNA sequence: TGTGCCAGCAGAATATCGTACTCCTATAATTCACCCCTCCACTTT. Its protein is CASRISYSYNSPLHF.

This chain joins TRBV7-9 and TRBJ1-5; a weak D match, TRBD1 (5 bases). V was pared by 0 bases and J by 6 bases, with 9 bases between. This CDR3 comprises 14 residues. The germline CDR1 and CDR2 sequences are SEHNR and FQNEAQ (reference sequence). Here the CDR3 DNA reads TGTGCCAGCAGCTTAGCTGGGGGAGGTCAGCCCCAGCATTTT. It codes for CASSLAGGGQPQHF.

V is TRBV9 and J is TRBJ2-1; the D gene is possibly TRBD1 (6 bases). Looked up from germline, CDR1 is SGDLS and CDR2 is YYNGEE. The CDR3 spans 15 residues. V lost 2 bases and J lost 10, with 19 bases in between. For the CDR3, the DNA is TGTGCCAGCAGCGTCGGGTCTCGACAGGCGTCGGAGCAGTTCTTC. Its protein is CASSVGSRQASEQFF.

The CDR3 DNA is TGTGCCAGCAGCCAAGAGACCGGACTAGCGGGGTCCGGGGAGCTGTTTTTT. Protein product: CASSQETGLAGSGELFF. V gene TRBV4-2 combines with J gene TRBJ2-2; 12 nucleotides line up with TRBD2. Per the germline V gene, CDR1 is LGHNA and CDR2 is YNFKEQ. V lost 0 bases and J lost 6; bases outside the gene matches: 5. The CDR3 spans 17 residues.

The rearrangement uses TRBV19 and TRBJ2-3; weak D call: TRBD2 (6 bases). Looked up from germline, CDR1 is LNHDA and CDR2 is SQIVND (reference sequence). This CDR3 is 15 amino acids long. Trimming left V 3 bases short and J 0 bases short, with 10 bases between. The CDR3 region has the DNA TGTGCCAGTAGTATGTCAGGGACTAGCACAGATACGCAGTATTTT. This translates into CASSMSGTSTDTQYF.